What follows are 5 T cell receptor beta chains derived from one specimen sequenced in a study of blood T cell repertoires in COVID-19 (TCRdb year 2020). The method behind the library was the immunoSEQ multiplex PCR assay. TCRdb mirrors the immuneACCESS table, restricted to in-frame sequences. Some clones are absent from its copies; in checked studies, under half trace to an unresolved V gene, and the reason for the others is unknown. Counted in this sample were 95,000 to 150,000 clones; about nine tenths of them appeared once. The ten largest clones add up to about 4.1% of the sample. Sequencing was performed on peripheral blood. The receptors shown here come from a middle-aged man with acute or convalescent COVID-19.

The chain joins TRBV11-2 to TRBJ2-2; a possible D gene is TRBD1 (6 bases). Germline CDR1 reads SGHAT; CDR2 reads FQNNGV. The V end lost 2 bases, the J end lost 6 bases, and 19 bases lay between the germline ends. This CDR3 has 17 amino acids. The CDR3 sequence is CASSLRIGQNYAGELFF. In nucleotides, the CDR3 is TGTGCCAGCAGCTTAAGGATTGGACAGAATTACGCCGGGGAGCTGTTTTTT.

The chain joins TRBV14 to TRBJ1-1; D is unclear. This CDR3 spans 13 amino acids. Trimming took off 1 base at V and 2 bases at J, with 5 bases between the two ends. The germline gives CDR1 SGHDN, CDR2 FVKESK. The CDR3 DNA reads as TGTGCCAGCAGCCAAGCCCCAAACACTGAAGCTTTCTTT. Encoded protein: CASSQAPNTEAFF.

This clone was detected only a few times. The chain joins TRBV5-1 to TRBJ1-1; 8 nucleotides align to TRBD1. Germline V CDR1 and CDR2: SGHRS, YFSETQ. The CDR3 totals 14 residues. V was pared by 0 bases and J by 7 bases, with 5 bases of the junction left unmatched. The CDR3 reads CASSLGQGLGEAFF. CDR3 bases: TGCGCCAGCAGCTTGGGACAGGGGCTGGGTGAAGCTTTCTTT.

CDR3 DNA: TGTGCCAGCAGTCAGGGGGTCGTCTCCTACAATGAGCAGTTCTTC. Amino acid sequence: CASSQGVVSYNEQFF. The chain carries TRBV6-6 and TRBJ2-1, with 7 bases aligning to TRBD1. The V gene's germline CDR1 is MNHNY and CDR2 SVGAGI (reference sequence). The CDR3 extends over 15 amino acids. Trimming removed 5 bases from V and 0 bases from J; junction bases left unmatched: 4.

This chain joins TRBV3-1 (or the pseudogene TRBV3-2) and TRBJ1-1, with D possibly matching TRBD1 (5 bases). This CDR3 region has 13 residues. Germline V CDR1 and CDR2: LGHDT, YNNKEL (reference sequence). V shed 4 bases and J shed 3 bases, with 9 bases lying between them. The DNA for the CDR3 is TGTGCCAGCAGCCCGGGGGTGGACACTGAAGCTTTCTTT. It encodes CASSPGVDTEAFF.